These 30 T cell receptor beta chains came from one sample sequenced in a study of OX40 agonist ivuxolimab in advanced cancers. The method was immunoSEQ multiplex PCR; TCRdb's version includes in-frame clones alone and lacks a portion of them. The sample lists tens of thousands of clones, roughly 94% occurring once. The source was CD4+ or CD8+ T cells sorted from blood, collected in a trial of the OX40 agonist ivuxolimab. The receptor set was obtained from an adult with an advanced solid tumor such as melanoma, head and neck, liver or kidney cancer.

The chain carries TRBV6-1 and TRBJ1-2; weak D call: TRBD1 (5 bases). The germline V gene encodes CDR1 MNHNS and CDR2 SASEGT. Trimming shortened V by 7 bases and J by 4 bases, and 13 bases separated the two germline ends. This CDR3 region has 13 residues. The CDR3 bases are TGTGCCAGCACCAAATCCGGGACCTATGGCTACACCTTC. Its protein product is CASTKSGTYGYTF.

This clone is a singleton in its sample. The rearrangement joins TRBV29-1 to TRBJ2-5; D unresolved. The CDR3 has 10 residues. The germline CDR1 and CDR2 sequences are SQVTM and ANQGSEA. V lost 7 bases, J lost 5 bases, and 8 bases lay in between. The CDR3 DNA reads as TGCAGCGCAATGGAGGAGACCCAGTACTTC. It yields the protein CSAMEETQYF.

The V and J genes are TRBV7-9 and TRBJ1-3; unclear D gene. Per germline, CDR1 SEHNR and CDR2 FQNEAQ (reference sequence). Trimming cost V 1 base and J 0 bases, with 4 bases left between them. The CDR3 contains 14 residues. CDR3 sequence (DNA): TGTGCCAGCAGCTTAGGCAGCTCTGGAAACACCATATATTTT. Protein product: CASSLGSSGNTIYF.

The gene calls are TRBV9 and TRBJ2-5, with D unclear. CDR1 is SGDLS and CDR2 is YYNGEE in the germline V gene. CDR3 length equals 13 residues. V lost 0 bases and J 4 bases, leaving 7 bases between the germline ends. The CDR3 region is CASSVAGTETQYF. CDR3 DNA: TGTGCCAGCAGCGTAGCCGGAACAGAGACCCAGTACTTC.

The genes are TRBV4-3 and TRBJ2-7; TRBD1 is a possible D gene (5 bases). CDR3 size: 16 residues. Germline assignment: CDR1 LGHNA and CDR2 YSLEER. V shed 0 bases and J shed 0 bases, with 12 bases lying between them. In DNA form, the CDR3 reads TGCGCCAGCAGCCAAGACCCGCAGGGTAGCTCCTACGAGCAGTACTTC. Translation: CASSQDPQGSSYEQYF.

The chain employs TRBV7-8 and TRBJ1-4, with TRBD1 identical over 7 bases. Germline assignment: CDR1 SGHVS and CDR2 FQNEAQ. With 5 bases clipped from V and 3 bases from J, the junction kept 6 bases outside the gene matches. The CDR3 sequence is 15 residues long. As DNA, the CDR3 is TGTGCCAGCAGCCACCAGGGGGGGGCTAATGAAAAACTGTTTTTT. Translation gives CASSHQGGANEKLFF.

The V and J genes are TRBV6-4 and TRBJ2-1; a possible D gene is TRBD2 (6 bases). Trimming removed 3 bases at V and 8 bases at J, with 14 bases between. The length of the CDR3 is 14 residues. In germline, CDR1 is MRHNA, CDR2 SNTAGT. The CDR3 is CASSEGEDFDEQFF. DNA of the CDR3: TGTGCCAGCAGTGAAGGGGAGGATTTCGATGAGCAGTTCTTC.

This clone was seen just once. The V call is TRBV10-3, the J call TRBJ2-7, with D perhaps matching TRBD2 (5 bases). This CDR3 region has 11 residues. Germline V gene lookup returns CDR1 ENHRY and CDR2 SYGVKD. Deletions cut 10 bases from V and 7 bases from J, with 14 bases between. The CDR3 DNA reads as TGTGCCACCGGGTTTTCGGGGGAGCAGTACTTC. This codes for CATGFSGEQYF.

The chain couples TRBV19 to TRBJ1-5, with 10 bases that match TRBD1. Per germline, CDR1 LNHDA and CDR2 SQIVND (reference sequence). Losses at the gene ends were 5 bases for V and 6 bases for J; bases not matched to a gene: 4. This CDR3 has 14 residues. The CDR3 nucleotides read TGTGCCAGTAGTTTGACAGGGGGCACTCAGCCCCAGCATTTT. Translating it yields CASSLTGGTQPQHF.

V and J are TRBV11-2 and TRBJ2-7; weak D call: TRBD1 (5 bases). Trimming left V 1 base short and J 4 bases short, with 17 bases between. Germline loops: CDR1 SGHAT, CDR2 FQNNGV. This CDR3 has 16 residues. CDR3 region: CASSLVLSDSSYEQYF. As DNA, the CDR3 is TGTGCCAGCAGCTTAGTGTTAAGTGACAGTAGTTACGAGCAGTACTTC.

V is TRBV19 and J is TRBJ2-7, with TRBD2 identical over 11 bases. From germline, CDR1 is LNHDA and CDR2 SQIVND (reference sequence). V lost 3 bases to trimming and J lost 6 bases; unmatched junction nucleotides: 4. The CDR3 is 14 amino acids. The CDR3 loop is CASSIVAGGREQYF. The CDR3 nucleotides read TGTGCCAGTAGTATCGTAGCGGGAGGGCGCGAGCAGTACTTC.

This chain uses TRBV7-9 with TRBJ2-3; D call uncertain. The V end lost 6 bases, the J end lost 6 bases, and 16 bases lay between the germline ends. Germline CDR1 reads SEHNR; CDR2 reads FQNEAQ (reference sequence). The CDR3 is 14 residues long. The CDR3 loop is CASRPPLGSDTQYF. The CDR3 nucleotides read TGTGCCAGCAGGCCCCCACTGGGGTCCGATACGCAGTATTTT.

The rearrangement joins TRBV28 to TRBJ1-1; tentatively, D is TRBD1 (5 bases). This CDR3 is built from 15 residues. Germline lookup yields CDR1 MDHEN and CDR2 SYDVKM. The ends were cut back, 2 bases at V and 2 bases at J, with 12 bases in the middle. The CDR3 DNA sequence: TGTGCCAGCAGTTTACAGGCGGGGGGAAACACTGAAGCTTTCTTT. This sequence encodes CASSLQAGGNTEAFF.

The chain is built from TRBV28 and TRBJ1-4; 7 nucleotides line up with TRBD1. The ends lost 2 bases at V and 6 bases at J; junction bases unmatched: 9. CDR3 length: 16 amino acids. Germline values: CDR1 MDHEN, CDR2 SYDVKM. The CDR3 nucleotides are TGTGCCAGCAGTTTAAGATCGGGACAGCGGGATGAAAAACTGTTTTTT. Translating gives CASSLRSGQRDEKLFF. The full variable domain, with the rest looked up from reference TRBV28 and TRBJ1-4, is DVKVTQSSRYLVKRTGEKVFLECVQDMDHENMFWYRQDPGLGLRLIYFSYDVKMKEKGDIPEGYSVSREKKERFSLILESASTNQTSMYLCASSLRSGQRDEKLFFGSGTQLSVL.

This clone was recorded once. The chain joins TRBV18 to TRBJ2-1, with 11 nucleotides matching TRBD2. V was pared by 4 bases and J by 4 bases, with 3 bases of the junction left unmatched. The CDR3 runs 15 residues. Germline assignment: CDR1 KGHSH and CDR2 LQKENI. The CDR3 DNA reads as TGTGCCAGCTCACTAGCGGGAGGGCTTTACAATGAGCAGTTCTTC. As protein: CASSLAGGLYNEQFF.

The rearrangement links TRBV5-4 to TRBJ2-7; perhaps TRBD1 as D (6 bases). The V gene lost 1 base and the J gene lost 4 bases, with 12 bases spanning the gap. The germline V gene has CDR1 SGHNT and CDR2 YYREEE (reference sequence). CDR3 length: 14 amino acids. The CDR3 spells CASSLTGTRYEQYF. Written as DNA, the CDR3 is TGTGCCAGCAGCTTGACAGGGACCCGGTACGAGCAGTACTTC.

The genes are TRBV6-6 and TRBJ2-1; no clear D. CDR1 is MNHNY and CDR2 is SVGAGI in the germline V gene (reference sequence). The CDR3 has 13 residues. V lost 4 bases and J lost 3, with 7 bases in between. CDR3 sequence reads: CASSLGDYNEQFF. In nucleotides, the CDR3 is TGTGCCAGCAGTTTGGGCGACTACAATGAGCAGTTCTTC.

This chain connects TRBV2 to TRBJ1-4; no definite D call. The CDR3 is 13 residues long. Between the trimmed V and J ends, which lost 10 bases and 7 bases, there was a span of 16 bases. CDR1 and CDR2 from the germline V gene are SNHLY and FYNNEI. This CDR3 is CATSDSIGEKLFF. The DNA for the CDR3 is TGTGCCACCTCGGATAGTATCGGTGAAAAACTGTTTTTT. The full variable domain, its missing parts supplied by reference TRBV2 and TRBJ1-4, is EPEVTQTPSHQVTQMGQEVILRCVPISNHLYFYWYRQILGQKVEFLVSFYNNEISEKSEIFDDQFSVERPDGSNFTLKIRSTKLEDSAMYFCATSDSIGEKLFFGSGTQLSVL.

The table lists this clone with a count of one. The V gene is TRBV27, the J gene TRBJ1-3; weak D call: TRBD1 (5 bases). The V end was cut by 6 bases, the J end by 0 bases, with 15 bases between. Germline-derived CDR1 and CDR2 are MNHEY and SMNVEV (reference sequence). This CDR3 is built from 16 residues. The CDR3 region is CASSPGLAISGNTIYF. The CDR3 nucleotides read TGTGCCAGCAGCCCGGGACTCGCGATCTCTGGAAACACCATATATTTT.

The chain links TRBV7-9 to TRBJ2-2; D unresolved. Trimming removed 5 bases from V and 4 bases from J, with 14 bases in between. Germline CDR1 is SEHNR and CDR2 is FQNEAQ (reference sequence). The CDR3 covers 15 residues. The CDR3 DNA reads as TGTGCCAGCAGCCCCACGTCGAGGCCCACCGGGGAGCTGTTTTTT. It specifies CASSPTSRPTGELFF. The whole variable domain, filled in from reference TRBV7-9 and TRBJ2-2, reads DTGVSQNPRHKITKRGQNVTFRCDPISEHNRLYWYRQTLGQGPEFLTYFQNEAQLEKSRLLSDRFSAERPKGSFSTLEIQRTEQGDSAMYLCASSPTSRPTGELFFGEGSRLTVL.

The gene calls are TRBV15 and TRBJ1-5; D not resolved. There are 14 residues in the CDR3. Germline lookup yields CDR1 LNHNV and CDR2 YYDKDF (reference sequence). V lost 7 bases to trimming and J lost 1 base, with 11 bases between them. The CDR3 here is CATKHRESNQPQHF. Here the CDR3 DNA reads TGTGCCACCAAGCACAGAGAGAGCAATCAGCCCCAGCATTTT.

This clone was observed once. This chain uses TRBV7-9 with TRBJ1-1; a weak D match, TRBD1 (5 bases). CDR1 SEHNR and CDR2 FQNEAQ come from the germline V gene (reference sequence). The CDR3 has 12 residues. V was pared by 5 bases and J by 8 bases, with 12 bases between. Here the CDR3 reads CASSPPGVEAFF. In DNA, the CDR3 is TGTGCCAGCAGCCCCCCGGGGGTGGAAGCTTTCTTT.

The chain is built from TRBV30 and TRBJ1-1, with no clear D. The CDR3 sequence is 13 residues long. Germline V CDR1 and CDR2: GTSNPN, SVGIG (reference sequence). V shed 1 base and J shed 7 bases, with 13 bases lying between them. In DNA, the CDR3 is TGTGCCTGGAGTGAAGGGTCCAATGGTGAAGCTTTCTTT. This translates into CAWSEGSNGEAFF.

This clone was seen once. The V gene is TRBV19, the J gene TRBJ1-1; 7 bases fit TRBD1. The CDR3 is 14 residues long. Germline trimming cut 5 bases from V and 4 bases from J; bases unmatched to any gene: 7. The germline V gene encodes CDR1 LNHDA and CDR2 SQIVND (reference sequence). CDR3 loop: CASSATGASTEAFF. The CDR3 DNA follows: TGTGCCAGTAGTGCTACAGGGGCCAGCACTGAAGCTTTCTTT.

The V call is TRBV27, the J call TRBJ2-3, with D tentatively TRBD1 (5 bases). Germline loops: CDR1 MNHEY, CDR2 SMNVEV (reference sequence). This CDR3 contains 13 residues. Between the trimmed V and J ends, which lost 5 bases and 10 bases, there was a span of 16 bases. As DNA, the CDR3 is TGTGCCAGCAGTGGACCCAGTAGGGGCGCGCAGTATTTT. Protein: CASSGPSRGAQYF.

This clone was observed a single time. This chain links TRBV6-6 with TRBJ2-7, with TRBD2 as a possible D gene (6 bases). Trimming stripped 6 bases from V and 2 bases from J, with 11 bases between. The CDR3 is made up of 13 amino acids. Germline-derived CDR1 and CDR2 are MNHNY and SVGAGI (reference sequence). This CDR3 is CASSPRGTYEQYF. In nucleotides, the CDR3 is TGTGCCAGCAGCCCCCGGGGGACCTACGAGCAGTACTTC.

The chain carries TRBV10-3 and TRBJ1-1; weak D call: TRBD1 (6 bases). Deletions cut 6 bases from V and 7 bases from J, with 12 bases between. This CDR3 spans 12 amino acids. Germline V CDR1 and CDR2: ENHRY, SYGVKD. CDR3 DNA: TGTGCCATCAGCGGAGGACAGCTTGAAGCTTTCTTT. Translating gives CAISGGQLEAFF.

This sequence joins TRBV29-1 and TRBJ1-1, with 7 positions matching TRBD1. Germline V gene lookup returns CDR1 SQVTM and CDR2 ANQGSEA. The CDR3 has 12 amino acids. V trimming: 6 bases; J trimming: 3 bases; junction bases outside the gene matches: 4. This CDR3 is CSVVTGDTEAFF. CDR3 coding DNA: TGCAGCGTAGTTACAGGGGACACTGAAGCTTTCTTT.

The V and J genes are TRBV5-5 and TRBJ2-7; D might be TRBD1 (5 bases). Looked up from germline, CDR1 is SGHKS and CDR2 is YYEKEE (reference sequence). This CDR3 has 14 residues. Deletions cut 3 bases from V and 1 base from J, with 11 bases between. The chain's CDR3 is CASSYSTGSYEQYF. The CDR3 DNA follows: TGTGCCAGCAGCTACAGCACAGGTTCCTACGAGCAGTACTTC. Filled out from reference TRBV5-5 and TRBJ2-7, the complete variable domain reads DAGVTQSPTHLIKTRGQQVTLRCSPISGHKSVSWYQQVLGQGPQFIFQYYEKEERGRGNFPDRFSARQFPNYSSELNVNALLLGDSALYLCASSYSTGSYEQYFGPGTRLTVT.

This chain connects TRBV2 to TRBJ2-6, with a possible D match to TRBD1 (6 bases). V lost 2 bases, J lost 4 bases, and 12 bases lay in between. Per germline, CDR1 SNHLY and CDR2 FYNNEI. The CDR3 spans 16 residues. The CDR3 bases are TGTGCCAGCAGTGAATACCTGGGGGCCGGGGCCAACGTCCTGACTTTC. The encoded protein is CASSEYLGAGANVLTF. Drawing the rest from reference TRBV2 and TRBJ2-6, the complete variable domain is EPEVTQTPSHQVTQMGQEVILRCVPISNHLYFYWYRQILGQKVEFLVSFYNNEISEKSEIFDDQFSVERPDGSNFTLKIRSTKLEDSAMYFCASSEYLGAGANVLTFGAGSRLTVL.